There are a few counts of the clone carrying this TCR beta chain. Only in-frame clones appear in the TCRdb table, and some are missing; sequencing was by immunoSEQ multiplex PCR. The sample includes some 64,000 clones, less than 90% of them seen just once. The data were obtained in a study of T cell responses to AZD1222 COVID-19 vaccine. CDR3 length equals 16 residues. Germline-derived CDR1 and CDR2 are MRHNA and SNTAGT. V lost 2 bases, J lost 1 base, and 14 bases lay in between. The specimen comprised peripheral blood, sampled on day 0 of AZD1222 vaccination. The chain couples TRBV6-4 to TRBJ1-2; D gene ambiguous. The receptor was derived from an adult in good health. The CDR3 coding sequence is TGTGCCAGCAGTGACACCCCCCAGGCCTTTAACTATGGCTACACCTTC. Translating gives CASSDTPQAFNYGYTF.